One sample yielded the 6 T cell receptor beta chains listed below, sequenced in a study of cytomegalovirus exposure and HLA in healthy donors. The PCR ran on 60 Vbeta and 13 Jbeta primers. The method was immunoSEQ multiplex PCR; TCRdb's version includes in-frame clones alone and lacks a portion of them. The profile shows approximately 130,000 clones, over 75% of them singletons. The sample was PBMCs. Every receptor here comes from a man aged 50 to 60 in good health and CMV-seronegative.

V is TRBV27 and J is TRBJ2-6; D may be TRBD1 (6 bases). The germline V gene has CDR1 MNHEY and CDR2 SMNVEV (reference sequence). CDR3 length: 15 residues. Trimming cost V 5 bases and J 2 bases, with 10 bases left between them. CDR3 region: CASSPWTAGANVLTF. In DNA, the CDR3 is TGTGCCAGCAGTCCGTGGACAGCTGGGGCCAACGTCCTGACTTTC.

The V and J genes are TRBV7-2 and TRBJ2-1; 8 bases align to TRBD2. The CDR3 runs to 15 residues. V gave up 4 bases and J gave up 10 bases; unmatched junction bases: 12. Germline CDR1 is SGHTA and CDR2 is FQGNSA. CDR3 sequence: CASSSRDGRAQEQFF. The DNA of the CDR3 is TGTGCCAGCAGCTCCCGTGACGGGAGGGCACAGGAGCAGTTCTTC.

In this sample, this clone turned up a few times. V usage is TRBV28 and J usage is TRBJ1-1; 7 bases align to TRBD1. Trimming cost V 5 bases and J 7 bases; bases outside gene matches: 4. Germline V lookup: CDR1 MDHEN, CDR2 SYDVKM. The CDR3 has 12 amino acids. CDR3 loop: CASSRQGCEAFF. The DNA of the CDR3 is TGTGCCAGCAGTAGACAGGGATGTGAAGCTTTCTTT.

CDR3 in amino acids: CASSVVTDTQYF. CDR3 DNA sequence: TGTGCCAGCAGCGTAGTAACAGATACGCAGTATTTT. The chain couples TRBV9 to TRBJ2-3; D not certain. Germline CDR1 and CDR2: SGDLS and YYNGEE. V was pared by 0 bases and J by 3 bases, with 2 bases between. The CDR3 contains 12 residues.

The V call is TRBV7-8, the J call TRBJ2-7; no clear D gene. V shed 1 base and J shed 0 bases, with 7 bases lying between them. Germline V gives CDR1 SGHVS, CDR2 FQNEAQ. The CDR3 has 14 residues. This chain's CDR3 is CASSLVENSYEQYF. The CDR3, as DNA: TGTGCCAGCAGCTTAGTCGAGAACTCCTACGAGCAGTACTTC.

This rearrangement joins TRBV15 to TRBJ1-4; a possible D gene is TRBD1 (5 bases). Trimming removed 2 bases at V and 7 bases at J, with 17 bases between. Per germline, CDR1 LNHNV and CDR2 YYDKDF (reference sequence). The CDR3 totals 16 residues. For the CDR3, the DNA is TGTGCCACCAGCAGATCCCCCGAGACAGCTCGTGAAAAACTGTTTTTT. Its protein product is CATSRSPETAREKLFF.